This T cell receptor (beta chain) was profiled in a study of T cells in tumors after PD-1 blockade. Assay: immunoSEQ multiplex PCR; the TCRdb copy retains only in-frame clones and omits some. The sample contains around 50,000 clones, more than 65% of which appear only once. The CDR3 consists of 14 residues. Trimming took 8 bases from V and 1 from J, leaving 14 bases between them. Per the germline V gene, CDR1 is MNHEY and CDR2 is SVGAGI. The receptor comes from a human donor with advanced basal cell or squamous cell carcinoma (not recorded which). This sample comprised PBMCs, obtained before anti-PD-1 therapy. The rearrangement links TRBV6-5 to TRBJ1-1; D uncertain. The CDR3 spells CASRRGRENTEAFF. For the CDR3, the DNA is TGTGCCAGCCGGCGAGGACGCGAGAACACTGAAGCTTTCTTT.